This T cell receptor (beta chain) stems from a study of blood T cell repertoires in COVID-19. Across the study: PBMCs, B-cell-depleted T cells, or T cells provided the cDNA or gDNA that made up the material.

Trimming took 3 bases from V and 1 from J, leaving 13 bases between them. CDR1 MGHDK and CDR2 SYGVNS come from the germline V gene. This CDR3 region has 16 residues. Everyone who took part was roughly 18 to 89 years old, and they came from fewer than 25 US areas. Data came from immunoSEQ multiplex PCR; TCRdb stores just in-frame clones and leaves some out. The table has fewer than 500,000 clones, 75% to 90% seen once. Sequences were obtained from PBMCs or T cells enriched from blood (not recorded which). This TCR was recovered from a woman aged 18-29 years who had recovered from COVID-19. The rearrangement links TRBV25-1 to TRBJ2-1; tentative D call: TRBD1 (5 bases). CDR3 amino acids: CASSDSSKGSYNEQFF. The CDR3 DNA follows: TGTGCCAGCAGTGATTCGTCGAAGGGGTCCTACAATGAGCAGTTCTTC.